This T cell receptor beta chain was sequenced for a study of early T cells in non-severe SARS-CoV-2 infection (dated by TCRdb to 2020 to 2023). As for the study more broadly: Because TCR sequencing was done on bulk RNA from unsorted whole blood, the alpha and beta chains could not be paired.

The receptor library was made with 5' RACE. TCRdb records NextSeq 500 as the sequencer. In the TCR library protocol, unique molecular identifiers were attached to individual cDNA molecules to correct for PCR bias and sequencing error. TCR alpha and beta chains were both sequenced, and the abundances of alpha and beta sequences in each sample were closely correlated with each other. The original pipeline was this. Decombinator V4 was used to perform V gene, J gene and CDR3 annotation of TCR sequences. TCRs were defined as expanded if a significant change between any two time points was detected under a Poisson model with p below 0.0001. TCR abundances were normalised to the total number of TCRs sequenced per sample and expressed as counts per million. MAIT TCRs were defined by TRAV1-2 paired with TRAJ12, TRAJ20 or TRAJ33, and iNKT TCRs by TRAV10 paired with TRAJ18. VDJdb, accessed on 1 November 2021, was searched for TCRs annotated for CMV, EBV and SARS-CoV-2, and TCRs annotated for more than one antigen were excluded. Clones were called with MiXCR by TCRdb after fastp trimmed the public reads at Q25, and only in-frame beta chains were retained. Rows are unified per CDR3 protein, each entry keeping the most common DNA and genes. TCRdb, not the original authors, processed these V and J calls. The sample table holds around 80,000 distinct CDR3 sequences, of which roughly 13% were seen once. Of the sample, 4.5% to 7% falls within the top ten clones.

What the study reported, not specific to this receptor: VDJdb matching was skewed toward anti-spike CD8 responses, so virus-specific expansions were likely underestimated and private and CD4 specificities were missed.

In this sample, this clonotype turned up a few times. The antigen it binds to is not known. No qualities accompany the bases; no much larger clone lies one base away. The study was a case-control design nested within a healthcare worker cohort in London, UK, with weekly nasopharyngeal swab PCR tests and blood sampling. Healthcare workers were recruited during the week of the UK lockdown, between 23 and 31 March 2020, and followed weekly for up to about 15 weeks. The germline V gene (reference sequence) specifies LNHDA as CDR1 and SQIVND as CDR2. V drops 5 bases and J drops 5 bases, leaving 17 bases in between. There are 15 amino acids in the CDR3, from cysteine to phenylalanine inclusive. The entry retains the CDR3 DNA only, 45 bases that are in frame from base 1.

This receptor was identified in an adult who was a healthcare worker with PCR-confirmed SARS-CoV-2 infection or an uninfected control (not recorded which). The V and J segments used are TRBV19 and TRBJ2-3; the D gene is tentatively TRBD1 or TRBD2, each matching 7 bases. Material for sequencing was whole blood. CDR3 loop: CASSPGGALKDTQYF. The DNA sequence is TGTGCCAGTAGTCCAGGGGGGGCCCTAAAAGATACGCAGTATTTT. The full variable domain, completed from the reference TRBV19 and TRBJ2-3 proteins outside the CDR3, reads DGGITQSPKYLFRKEGQNVTLSCEQNLNHDAMYWYRQDPGQGLRLIYYSQIVNDFQKGDIAEGYSVSREKKESFPLTVTSAQKNPTAFYLCASSPGGALKDTQYFGPGTRLTVL.